This T cell receptor (beta chain) was observed in a study of T-cell memory formation after mild COVID-19. Overall study results and limits: CD4+ bias marked clones expanding day 15 to 37, unlike balanced contracting clones.

This clonotype was seen a few times. Its specificity is unknown. V lost 0 bases to trimming and J lost 6 bases, with 9 bases between them. CDR1 and CDR2 (germline): SGHRS, YFSETQ. CDR3 size: 14 residues. The 5'RACE method, run with constant-segment primers, produced TCR alpha and TCR beta cDNA libraries (carrying sample barcodes and UMIs). TCRdb processed the 5' RACE reads anew with MiXCR; each CDR3 protein has one entry. Of more than 200,000 distinct CDR3 sequences in the sample, about a sixth were seen once. The source of this sequence is a man aged 18 to 29 who had mild COVID-19 (a few samples of this study predate the infection). Cell type and time point are not known. The chain is built from TRBV5-1 and TRBJ2-2, with D perhaps matching TRBD2 (5 bases). The specimen sequenced was PBMCs or a T cell subset sorted from them (not recorded which). The CDR3 reads CASSLVRRPGELFF. CDR3 nucleotides: TGCGCCAGCAGCTTGGTTAGGAGGCCCGGGGAGCTGTTTTTT.